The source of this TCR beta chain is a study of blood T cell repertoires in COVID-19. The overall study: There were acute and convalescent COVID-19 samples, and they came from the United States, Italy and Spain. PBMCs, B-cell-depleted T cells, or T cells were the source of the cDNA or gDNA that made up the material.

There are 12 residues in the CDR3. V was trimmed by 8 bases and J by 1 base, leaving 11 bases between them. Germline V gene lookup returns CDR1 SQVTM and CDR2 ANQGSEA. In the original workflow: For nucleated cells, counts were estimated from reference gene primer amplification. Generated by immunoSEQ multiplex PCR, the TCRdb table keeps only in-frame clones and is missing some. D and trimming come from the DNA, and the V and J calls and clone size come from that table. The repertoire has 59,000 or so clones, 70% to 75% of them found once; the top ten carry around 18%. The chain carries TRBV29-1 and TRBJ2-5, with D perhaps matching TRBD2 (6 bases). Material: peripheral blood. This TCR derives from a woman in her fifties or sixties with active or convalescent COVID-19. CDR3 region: CSMRGTQETQYF. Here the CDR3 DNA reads TGCAGCATGCGCGGGACCCAAGAGACCCAGTACTTC.